Below are 24 T cell receptor beta chains sequenced from a single sample in a study of Ad26.COV2.S vaccination and SARS-CoV-2 variants. Stated treatment: some 20 received Ad26.COV2.S at low or high dose, single or two shots; about 5 received placebo; per-sample allocation not given. Samples were taken on day 63 after the first vaccine or placebo injection. Some clones are missing from TCRdb's copy, which holds only in-frame ones; the method was immunoSEQ multiplex PCR. The table lists roughly 300,000 clones, about 87% of them singletons. Sequences were derived from peripheral blood, sampled in a trial of Ad26.COV2.S vaccine versus placebo. Receptors originate from a person between 18 and 65 years old who received the Ad26.COV2.S COVID-19 vaccine or a placebo.

The V call is TRBV6-5, the J call TRBJ1-1; D gene ambiguous. V lost 0 bases and J 5 bases, leaving 16 bases between the germline ends. CDR3 size: 16 residues. The germline V gene has CDR1 MNHEY and CDR2 SVGAGI. The CDR3 DNA reads as TGTGCCAGCAGTTACTCACGTGGGCAATCAGGAACTGAAGCTTTCTTT. It yields the protein CASSYSRGQSGTEAFF.

The chain links TRBV7-2 to TRBJ2-2; D gene ambiguous. V was clipped by 2 bases and J by 4 bases, with 14 bases between them. Germline-derived CDR1 and CDR2 are SGHTA and FQGNSA. The CDR3 runs 16 residues. The CDR3 protein is CASSLTPQLGTGELFF. The CDR3 nucleotides read TGTGCCAGCAGCTTAACCCCACAGCTCGGCACCGGGGAGCTGTTTTTT.

The rearrangement links TRBV15 to TRBJ1-1; TRBD1 aligns across 8 bases. The CDR3 has 15 amino acids. Germline lookup yields CDR1 LNHNV and CDR2 YYDKDF (reference sequence). J was trimmed by 1 base and V by 2 bases; bases with no gene match: 3. CDR3 amino acids: CATSRSGQGNTEAFF. CDR3 DNA: TGTGCCACCAGCAGATCCGGACAGGGGAACACTGAAGCTTTCTTT. Full variable domain (outside the CDR3, taken from reference TRBV15 and TRBJ1-1): DAMVIQNPRYQVTQFGKPVTLSCSQTLNHNVMYWYQQKSSQAPKLLFHYYDKDFNNEADTPDNFQSRRPNTSFCFLDIRSPGLGDTAMYLCATSRSGQGNTEAFFGQGTRLTVV.

The CDR3 sequence is CASSLVGLLAGGELFF. Here the CDR3 DNA reads TGTGCCAGCAGTTTGGTCGGACTATTGGCAGGCGGGGAGCTGTTTTTT. This chain connects TRBV28 to TRBJ2-2; tentative D call: TRBD2 (6 bases). Germline CDR1 and CDR2: MDHEN and SYDVKM. The CDR3 is made up of 16 amino acids. Trimming cost V 3 bases and J 7 bases, with 18 bases left between them.

The chain couples TRBV30 to TRBJ1-2; 8 positions match TRBD1. This CDR3 comprises 13 residues. Germline V gives CDR1 GTSNPN, CDR2 SVGIG (reference sequence). V was pared by 1 base and J by 5 bases, with 3 bases of the junction left unmatched. This CDR3 reads CAWSDDRGYGYTF. In DNA form, the CDR3 reads TGTGCCTGGAGTGATGACAGGGGTTATGGCTACACCTTC.

This sequence joins TRBV5-5 and TRBJ1-5, with TRBD1 identical over 7 bases. CDR3 size: 15 residues. Trimming at V came to 4 bases and at J to 3 bases, leaving 7 bases not matched to a gene. Per germline, CDR1 SGHKS and CDR2 YYEKEE (reference sequence). CDR3 protein: CASSAWTGDNQPQHF. In DNA, the CDR3 is TGTGCCAGCAGCGCCTGGACAGGTGACAATCAGCCCCAGCATTTT.

This chain joins TRBV25-1 and TRBJ2-3, with 7 bases that match TRBD2. Germline loops: CDR1 MGHDK, CDR2 SYGVNS. CDR3 size: 15 residues. Trimming cost V 5 bases and J 4 bases; bases outside gene matches: 9. CDR3 in amino acids: CASSLVRGNADTQYF. CDR3 in DNA: TGTGCCAGCAGTCTGGTGCGGGGGAACGCAGATACGCAGTATTTT.

The chain uses TRBV11-2 and TRBJ2-1, with D uncertain. The germline V gene has CDR1 SGHAT and CDR2 FQNNGV. The ends were cut back, 1 base at V and 0 bases at J, with 16 bases in the middle. This CDR3 region has 18 residues. The CDR3 DNA sequence: TGTGCCAGCAGCTTAGCCCCGCGGCGGATAAGCTCCTACAATGAGCAGTTCTTC. Translated: CASSLAPRRISSYNEQFF. The complete variable domain, with remaining parts taken from reference TRBV11-2 and TRBJ2-1, reads EAGVAQSPRYKIIEKRQSVAFWCNPISGHATLYWYQQILGQGPKLLIQFQNNGVVDDSQLPKDRFSAERLKGVDSTLKIQPAKLEDSAVYLCASSLAPRRISSYNEQFFGPGTRLTVL.

This chain uses TRBV5-1 with TRBJ1-1; D might be TRBD1 (5 bases). With 4 bases removed from V and 0 bases from J, the gap between germline ends came to 16 bases. This CDR3 comprises 16 residues. CDR1 is SGHRS and CDR2 is YFSETQ in the germline V gene. The CDR3 loop reads CASSLMPGTLNTEAFF. CDR3 DNA sequence: TGCGCCAGCAGCCTCATGCCCGGGACCCTGAACACTGAAGCTTTCTTT.

CDR3 sequence reads: CASSLGQGKNEQFF. DNA for the CDR3: TGTGCCAGCAGCCTAGGACAGGGGAAGAATGAGCAGTTCTTC. The chain recombines TRBV5-8 with TRBJ2-1, with 9 bases identical to TRBD1. The ends lost 4 bases at V and 7 bases at J; junction bases unmatched: 6. The CDR3 covers 14 residues. The germline CDR1 and CDR2 sequences are SGHTS and YDEGEE.

This sequence joins TRBV7-3 and TRBJ1-2; D ambiguous. The CDR3 is 13 residues long. V was trimmed by 5 bases and J by 2 bases, leaving 9 bases between them. The germline CDR1 and CDR2 sequences are SGHTA and FQGTGA. Here the CDR3 reads CASSLQTNYGYTF. DNA for the CDR3: TGTGCCAGCAGCCTGCAAACAAACTATGGCTACACCTTC. Full variable domain (missing parts from reference TRBV7-3 and TRBJ1-2): GAGVSQTPSNKVTEKGKYVELRCDPISGHTALYWYRQSLGQGPEFLIYFQGTGAADDSGLPNDRFFAVRPEGSVSTLKIQRTERGDSAVYLCASSLQTNYGYTFGSGTRLTVV.

The rearrangement joins TRBV7-9 to TRBJ2-1; D not resolved. The CDR3 extends over 13 amino acids. The germline gives CDR1 SEHNR, CDR2 FQNEAQ (reference sequence). Trimming took 1 base from V and 4 from J, leaving 5 bases between them. CDR3 sequence reads: CASSLDSYNEQFF. The CDR3 nucleotides are TGTGCCAGCAGCTTAGACAGTTACAATGAGCAGTTCTTC.

The chain is built from TRBV6-6 and TRBJ1-1, with D perhaps TRBD1 (5 bases). Germline V lookup: CDR1 MNHNY, CDR2 SVGAGI (reference sequence). The CDR3 is 15 residues long. V gave up 8 bases and J gave up 1 base, with 17 bases separating them. Written as DNA, the CDR3 is TGTGCCAGCTCCAGACAGAGGGAAGAGAACACTGAAGCTTTCTTT. The encoded protein is CASSRQREENTEAFF.

The rearrangement joins TRBV2 to TRBJ1-2; no definite D call. Germline lookup yields CDR1 SNHLY and CDR2 FYNNEI. This CDR3 has 14 amino acids. V lost 5 bases and J lost 1, with 11 bases in between. The CDR3 protein is CASSTRTVNYGYTF. CDR3 coding DNA: TGTGCCAGCAGTACCCGGACGGTTAACTATGGCTACACCTTC.

The V gene is TRBV4-1, the J gene TRBJ2-7; D unresolved. This CDR3 contains 14 residues. Trimming left V 1 base short and J 3 bases short, with 10 bases between. Germline V gives CDR1 MGHRA, CDR2 YSYEKL. DNA for the CDR3: TGCGCCAGCAGCCAAGTCCCCGGTTACTACGAGCAGTACTTC. Translating gives CASSQVPGYYEQYF.

This clone was detected only once. The gene calls are TRBV11-1 and TRBJ2-7; D possibly uses TRBD1 or TRBD2 (5 bases each). CDR1 is SGHAT, CDR2 FQDESV, per germline (reference sequence). This CDR3 is 14 amino acids long. Trimming stripped 2 bases from V and 2 bases from J, with 10 bases between. This chain's CDR3 is CASSLLGAAYEQYF. The DNA of the CDR3 is TGTGCCAGCAGCTTACTCGGGGCGGCCTACGAGCAGTACTTC.

V is TRBV27 and J is TRBJ1-4; 8 nucleotides align to TRBD1. V shed 4 bases and J 8 bases; nucleotides not matched to a gene: 9. The CDR3 covers 15 residues. Germline V lookup: CDR1 MNHEY, CDR2 SMNVEV (reference sequence). The CDR3 DNA sequence: TGTGCCAGCAGTTCGACAGGGGAGTGGGGCGAAAAACTGTTTTTT. Its protein product is CASSSTGEWGEKLFF.

The chain uses TRBV3-1 (or the pseudogene TRBV3-2) and TRBJ1-5, with D possibly being TRBD1 (5 bases). V was shortened by 4 bases and J by 1 base, with 14 bases between the two germline ends. Germline V gene sequence: CDR1 LGHDT, CDR2 YNNKEL (reference sequence). This CDR3 is built from 16 residues. The CDR3 loop reads CASSPGPRGSNQPQHF. The CDR3 region has the DNA TGTGCCAGCAGCCCTGGGCCCCGGGGGAGCAATCAGCCCCAGCATTTT.

The rearrangement links TRBV3-1 (or the pseudogene TRBV3-2) to TRBJ2-7; D unresolved. The CDR3 has 15 amino acids. V lost 3 bases to trimming and J lost 0 bases, with 12 bases between them. Germline assignment: CDR1 LGHDT and CDR2 YNNKEL (reference sequence). CDR3 amino acids: CASSQIGAASYEQYF. The DNA of the CDR3 is TGTGCCAGCAGCCAGATCGGCGCCGCCTCCTACGAGCAGTACTTC.

This rearrangement joins TRBV28 to TRBJ1-2; weak D call: TRBD1 (6 bases). The V end lost 6 bases, the J end lost 4 bases, and 18 bases lay between the germline ends. CDR3 length equals 15 residues. Germline V gene sequence: CDR1 MDHEN, CDR2 SYDVKM. CDR3 sequence: CASSEGGASSYGYTF. The CDR3 DNA reads as TGTGCCAGCAGCGAGGGGGGGGCAAGTAGCTATGGCTACACCTTC.

The genes are TRBV7-9 and TRBJ2-7, with TRBD1 as a possible D gene (6 bases). This CDR3 has 15 amino acids. Germline lookup yields CDR1 SEHNR and CDR2 FQNEAQ (reference sequence). Trimming removed 5 bases from V and 3 bases from J, with 17 bases in between. The CDR3 sequence: CASSPLDSEDYEQYF. The CDR3 DNA follows: TGTGCCAGCAGCCCCCTGGACAGCGAAGACTACGAGCAGTACTTC.

The chain employs TRBV7-8 and TRBJ2-6; TRBD2 matches at 12 bases. Trimming cost V 3 bases and J 0 bases; bases outside gene matches: 3. The CDR3 has 18 residues. The germline V gene has CDR1 SGHVS and CDR2 FQNEAQ. CDR3 sequence (DNA): TGTGCCAGCAGCTTGGGACTAGCGGGCGGCTCTGGGGCCAACGTCCTGACTTTC. Amino acids: CASSLGLAGGSGANVLTF.

The rearrangement uses TRBV7-2 and TRBJ1-5; no clear D. V was trimmed by 1 base and J by 0 bases, leaving 10 bases between them. From germline, CDR1 is SGHTA and CDR2 FQGNSA. The CDR3 runs to 16 residues. The CDR3 DNA is TGTGCCAGCAGCTTAGAGGTCAGCGCTAGCAATCAGCCCCAGCATTTT. Translated, it gives CASSLEVSASNQPQHF. Variable domain in full (rest from reference TRBV7-2 and TRBJ1-5): GAGVSQSPSNKVTEKGKDVELRCDPISGHTALYWYRQSLGQGLEFLIYFQGNSAPDKSGLPSDRFSAERTGGSVSTLTIQRTQQEDSAVYLCASSLEVSASNQPQHFGDGTRLSIL.

The chain links TRBV27 to TRBJ2-7, with 7 nucleotides matching TRBD1. The CDR3 sequence is 14 residues long. Germline CDR1 MNHEY, CDR2 SMNVEV (reference sequence). The V segment lost 7 bases and the J segment 3 bases; nucleotides outside the gene matches: 9. The CDR3 is CASTRRDRDYEQYF. The CDR3, as DNA: TGTGCCAGCACCCGCCGGGACAGAGACTACGAGCAGTACTTC.